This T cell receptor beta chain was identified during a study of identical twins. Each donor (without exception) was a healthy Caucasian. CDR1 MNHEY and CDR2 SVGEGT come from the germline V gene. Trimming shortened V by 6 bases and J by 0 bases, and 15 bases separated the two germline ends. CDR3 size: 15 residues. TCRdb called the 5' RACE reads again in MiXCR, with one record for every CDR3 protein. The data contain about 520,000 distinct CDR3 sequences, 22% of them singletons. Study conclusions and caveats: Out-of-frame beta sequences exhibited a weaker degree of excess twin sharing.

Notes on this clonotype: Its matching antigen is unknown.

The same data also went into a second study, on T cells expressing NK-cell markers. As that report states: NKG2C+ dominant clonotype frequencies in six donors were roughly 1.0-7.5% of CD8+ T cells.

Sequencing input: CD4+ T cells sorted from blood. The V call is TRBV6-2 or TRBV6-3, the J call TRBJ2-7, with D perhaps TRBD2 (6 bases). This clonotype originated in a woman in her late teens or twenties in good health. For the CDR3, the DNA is TGTGCCAGCAGGGACCCGGGACTTCACTCCTACGAGCAGTACTTC. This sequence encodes CASRDPGLHSYEQYF.